These 9 T cell receptor beta chains share one sample of origin, sequenced in a study of somatic mutations in cytotoxic T cells in rheumatoid arthritis. The data were produced by immunoSEQ multiplex PCR, yet TCRdb's version contains in-frame clones alone and is incomplete. The table has 8,500 to 13,000 clones, around 80% seen once; the top ten hold 30% to 35%. Sequencing was carried out using CD8+ T cells sorted from blood. These receptors originate from an adult with rheumatoid arthritis.

J is TRBJ1-2 and V is TRBV27, with a possible D match to TRBD1 (5 bases). CDR1 and CDR2 from the germline V gene are MNHEY and SMNVEV (reference sequence). Trimming left V 6 bases short and J 4 bases short, with 12 bases between. The CDR3 contains 13 residues. The CDR3, as DNA: TGTGCCAGCAGAGGGGCAGCGGCCTATGGCTACACCTTC. Residues: CASRGAAAYGYTF.

This clone was seen a single time. The V and J genes are TRBV6-6 and TRBJ2-2; D is possibly TRBD2 (5 bases). The CDR3 has 16 residues. Germline loops: CDR1 MNHNY, CDR2 SVGAGI (reference sequence). V lost 0 bases to trimming and J lost 2 bases, with 10 bases between them. CDR3 sequence (DNA): TGTGCCAGCAGTTACTCGAGGGCCGACAACACCGGGGAGCTGTTTTTT. Translating gives CASSYSRADNTGELFF.

The V and J genes are TRBV30 and TRBJ1-5; D unclear. Trimming cost V 1 base and J 0 bases, with 22 bases left between them. This CDR3 spans 19 amino acids. The germline V gene encodes CDR1 GTSNPN and CDR2 SVGIG (reference sequence). CDR3: CAWSGPRPTWMNSNQPQHF. CDR3 DNA sequence: TGTGCCTGGAGTGGACCCAGACCCACGTGGATGAATAGCAATCAGCCCCAGCATTTT.

Judged by abundance, this clone is medium-sized. The V call is TRBV4-1, the J call TRBJ1-1; D remains ambiguous. CDR1 MGHRA and CDR2 YSYEKL come from the germline V gene. This CDR3 has 15 residues. The V and J ends lost 1 base and 0 bases respectively, with 9 bases between them. The CDR3 is CASSQGTGVNTEAFF. The CDR3 DNA sequence: TGCGCCAGCAGCCAAGGGACTGGAGTGAACACTGAAGCTTTCTTT.

V usage is TRBV21-1 and J usage is TRBJ1-4. TRBV21-1 is flagged as a pseudogene. This CDR3 contains 15 residues. The CDR3 DNA follows: TGTGCCAGCAGCAAAGCTAGGGCCGTGGTTGAAAAACTGTTTTTT. It is translated as CASSKARAVVEKLFF.

This sequence joins TRBV10-3 and TRBJ1-1; 8 bases are shared with TRBD1. This CDR3 spans 15 amino acids. V dropped 6 bases and J dropped 2; count of bases not matched to a gene: 8. Germline CDR1 ENHRY, CDR2 SYGVKD. CDR3 bases: TGTGCCATCAGCCAGACAGGGGAGGATAACACTGAAGCTTTCTTT. This translates into CAISQTGEDNTEAFF.

The chain is built from TRBV10-1 and TRBJ2-3; D is undetermined. The V gene lost 7 bases and the J gene lost 5 bases, with 13 bases spanning the gap. CDR3 size: 13 residues. Germline V gene sequence: CDR1 WNHNN, CDR2 SYGVQD (reference sequence). The CDR3 DNA reads as TGCGCCAGCACGCCCGTCAAAGGAGATACGCAGTATTTT. Its translation: CASTPVKGDTQYF.

This clone has only one observation. J is TRBJ2-3 and V is TRBV9; TRBD2 agrees at 10 bases. In germline, CDR1 is SGDLS, CDR2 YYNGEE. Trimming removed 1 base from V and 3 bases from J; junction bases left unmatched: 8. CDR3 length: 17 amino acids. The CDR3 spells CASSVSGRALATDTQYF. The CDR3 DNA sequence: TGTGCCAGCAGCGTAAGCGGGAGGGCCCTCGCGACAGATACGCAGTATTTT.

V and J are TRBV7-2 and TRBJ1-1; unclear D gene. Between the trimmed V and J ends, which lost 4 bases and 5 bases, there was a span of 14 bases. The V gene's germline CDR1 is SGHTA and CDR2 FQGNSA. This CDR3 spans 14 amino acids. CDR3 sequence: CASSSVGLSTEAFF. In DNA form, the CDR3 reads TGTGCCAGCAGCTCGGTGGGTTTGAGTACTGAAGCTTTCTTT. The whole variable domain, filled in from reference TRBV7-2 and TRBJ1-1, reads GAGVSQSPSNKVTEKGKDVELRCDPISGHTALYWYRQSLGQGLEFLIYFQGNSAPDKSGLPSDRFSAERTGGSVSTLTIQRTQQEDSAVYLCASSSVGLSTEAFFGQGTRLTVV.